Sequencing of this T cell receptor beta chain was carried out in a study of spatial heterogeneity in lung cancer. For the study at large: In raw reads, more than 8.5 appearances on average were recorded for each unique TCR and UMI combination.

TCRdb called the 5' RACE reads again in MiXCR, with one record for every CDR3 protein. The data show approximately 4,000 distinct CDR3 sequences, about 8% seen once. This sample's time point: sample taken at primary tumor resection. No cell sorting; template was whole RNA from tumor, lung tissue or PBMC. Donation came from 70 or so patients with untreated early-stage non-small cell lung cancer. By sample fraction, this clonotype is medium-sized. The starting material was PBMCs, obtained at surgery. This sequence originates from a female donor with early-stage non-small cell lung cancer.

In DNA form, the CDR3 reads TGCGCCAGCAGCCAAGAAAGGGACTACGAGCAGTACTTC. This codes for CASSQERDYEQYF. This chain joins TRBV4-3 and TRBJ2-7, with D uncertain. Germline values: CDR1 LGHNA, CDR2 YSLEER. The CDR3 spans 13 residues. V lost 0 bases and J 3 bases, leaving 6 bases between the germline ends.